The T cell receptor (beta chain) under discussion was sequenced for a study of PD-L1 blockade in urothelial cancer. TCRdb keeps only in-frame clones here, not all; method: immunoSEQ multiplex PCR. Of 40,000 to 55,000 clones in the sample, around 84% were seen once. Germline V gene data show CDR1 as MRHNA and CDR2 as SNTAGT. This CDR3 is built from 14 residues. V lost 0 bases and J lost 4, with 9 bases in between. Described time point: pretreatment peripheral blood. The V and J genes are TRBV6-4 and TRBJ1-1; D unclear. This receptor was obtained from a man between 60 and 70 years old with urothelial cancer. This sample comprised PBMCs, obtained around atezolizumab (anti-PD-L1) treatment. CDR3 residues: CASSDSGQITEAFF. In nucleotides, the CDR3 is TGTGCCAGCAGTGACTCTGGGCAGATCACTGAAGCTTTCTTT.